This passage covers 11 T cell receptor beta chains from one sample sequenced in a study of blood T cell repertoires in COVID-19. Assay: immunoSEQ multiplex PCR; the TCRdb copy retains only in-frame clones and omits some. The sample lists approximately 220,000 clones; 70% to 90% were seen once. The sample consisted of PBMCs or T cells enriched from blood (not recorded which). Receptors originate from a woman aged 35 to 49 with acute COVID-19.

CDR3 sequence reads: CASSPGQGGESYGGYTF. CDR3 DNA sequence: TGTGCCAGCAGCCCCGGACAGGGGGGAGAGAGTTATGGTGGCTACACCTTC. This sequence joins TRBV7-8 and TRBJ1-2, with 10 bases lining up with TRBD1. Germline V gene data show CDR1 as SGHVS and CDR2 as FQNEAQ. The CDR3 is 17 residues long. J lost 7 bases, V lost 5 bases, and 16 bases had no gene match. Filled out from reference TRBV7-8 and TRBJ1-2, the complete variable domain reads GAGVSQSPRYKVAKRGQDVALRCDPISGHVSLFWYQQALGQGPEFLTYFQNEAQLDKSGLPSDRFFAERPEGSVSTLKIQRTQQEDSAVYLCASSPGQGGESYGGYTFGSGTRLTVV.

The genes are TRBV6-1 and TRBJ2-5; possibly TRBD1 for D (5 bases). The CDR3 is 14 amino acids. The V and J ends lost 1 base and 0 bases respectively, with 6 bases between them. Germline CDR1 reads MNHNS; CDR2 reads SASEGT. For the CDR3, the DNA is TGTGCCAGCAGTGAAGGACAGTACCAAGAGACCCAGTACTTC. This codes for CASSEGQYQETQYF.

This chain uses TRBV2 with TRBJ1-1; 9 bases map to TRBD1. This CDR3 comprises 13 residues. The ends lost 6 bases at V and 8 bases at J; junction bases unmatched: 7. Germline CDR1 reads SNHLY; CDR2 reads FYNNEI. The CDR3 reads CASRNRGLAEAFF. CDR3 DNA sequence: TGTGCCAGCAGAAACAGGGGGCTCGCCGAAGCTTTCTTT.

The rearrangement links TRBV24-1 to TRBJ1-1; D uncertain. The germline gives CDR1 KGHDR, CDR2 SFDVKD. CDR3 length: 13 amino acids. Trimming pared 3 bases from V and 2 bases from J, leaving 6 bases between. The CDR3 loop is CATSDEYNTEAFF. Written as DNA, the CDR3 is TGTGCCACCAGTGATGAGTATAACACTGAAGCTTTCTTT.

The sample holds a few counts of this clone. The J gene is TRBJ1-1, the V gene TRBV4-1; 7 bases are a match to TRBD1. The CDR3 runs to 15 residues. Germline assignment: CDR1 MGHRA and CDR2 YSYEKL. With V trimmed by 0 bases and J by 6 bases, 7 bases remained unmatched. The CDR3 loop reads CASSQDDRDVPEAFF. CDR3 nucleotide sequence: TGCGCCAGCAGCCAAGACGACAGGGATGTCCCTGAAGCTTTCTTT.

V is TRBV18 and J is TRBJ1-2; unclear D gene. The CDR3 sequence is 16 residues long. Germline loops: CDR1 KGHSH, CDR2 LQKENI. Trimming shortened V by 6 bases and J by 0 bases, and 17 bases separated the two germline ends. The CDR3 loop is CASSRVSEDPNYGYTF. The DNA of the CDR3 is TGTGCCAGCTCCCGGGTCTCTGAAGATCCTAACTATGGCTACACCTTC.

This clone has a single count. The CDR3 reads CASSLKKSTEAFF. In nucleotides, the CDR3 is TGTGCCAGCAGCCTTAAAAAGAGCACTGAAGCTTTCTTT. The V and J genes are TRBV11-2 and TRBJ1-1; D not resolved. Germline CDR1 is SGHAT and CDR2 is FQNNGV. The CDR3 loop spans 13 amino acids. Deletions cut 5 bases from V and 4 bases from J, with 11 bases between.

Here the CDR3 reads CASSLAVSTDTQYF. As DNA, the CDR3 is TGTGCCAGCAGCTTGGCGGTTAGCACAGATACGCAGTATTTT. This sequence joins TRBV5-5 and TRBJ2-3; D ambiguous. V lost 0 bases and J 0 bases, leaving 5 bases between the germline ends. The CDR3 consists of 14 residues. From germline, CDR1 is SGHKS and CDR2 YYEKEE (reference sequence).

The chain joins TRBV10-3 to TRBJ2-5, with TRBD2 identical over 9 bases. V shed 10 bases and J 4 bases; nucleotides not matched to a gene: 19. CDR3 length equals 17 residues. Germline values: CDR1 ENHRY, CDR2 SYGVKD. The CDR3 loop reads CATRPGGGGAFGETQYF. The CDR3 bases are TGTGCCACCCGCCCCGGAGGCGGGGGGGCCTTTGGAGAGACCCAGTACTTC.

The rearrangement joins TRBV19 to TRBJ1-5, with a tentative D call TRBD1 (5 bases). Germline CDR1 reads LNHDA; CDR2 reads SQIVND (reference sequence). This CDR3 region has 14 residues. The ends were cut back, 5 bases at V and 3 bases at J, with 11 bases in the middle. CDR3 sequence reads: CASSYDRPNQPQHF. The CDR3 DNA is TGTGCCAGTAGTTATGACAGACCCAATCAGCCCCAGCATTTT. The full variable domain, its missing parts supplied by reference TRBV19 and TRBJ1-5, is DGGITQSPKYLFRKEGQNVTLSCEQNLNHDAMYWYRQDPGQGLRLIYYSQIVNDFQKGDIAEGYSVSREKKESFPLTVTSAQKNPTAFYLCASSYDRPNQPQHFGDGTRLSIL.

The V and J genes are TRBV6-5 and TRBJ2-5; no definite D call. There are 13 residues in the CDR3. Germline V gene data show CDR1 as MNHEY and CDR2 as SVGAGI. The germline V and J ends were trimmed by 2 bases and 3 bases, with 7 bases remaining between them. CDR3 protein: CASSYTYKETQYF. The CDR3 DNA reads TGTGCCAGCAGTTACACTTATAAAGAGACCCAGTACTTC.